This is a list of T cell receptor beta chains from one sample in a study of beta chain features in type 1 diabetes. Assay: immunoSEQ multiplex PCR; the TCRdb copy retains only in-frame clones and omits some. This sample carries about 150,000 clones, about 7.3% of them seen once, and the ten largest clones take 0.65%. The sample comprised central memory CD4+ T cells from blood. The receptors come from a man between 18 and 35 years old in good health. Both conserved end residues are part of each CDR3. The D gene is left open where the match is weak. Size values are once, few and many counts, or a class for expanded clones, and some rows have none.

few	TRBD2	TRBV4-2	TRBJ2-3	CASSQGASGSGTDTQYF	TGTGCCAGCAGCCAAGGGGCTAGCGGGAGTGGCACAGATACGCAGTATTTT
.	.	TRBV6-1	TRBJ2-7	CASSERGDSYEQYF	TGTGCCAGCAGTGAAAGGGGCGACTCCTACGAGCAGTACTTC
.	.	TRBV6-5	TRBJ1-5	CASSYNSNQPQHF	TGTGCCAGCAGTTATAATAGCAATCAGCCCCAGCATTTT
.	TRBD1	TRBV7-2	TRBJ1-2	CASSYLQGAEGYTF	TGTGCCAGCAGCTACTTACAGGGGGCGGAAGGCTACACCTTC
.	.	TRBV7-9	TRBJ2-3	CASSSGLNPDTQYF	TGTGCCAGCAGCTCAGGACTGAACCCAGATACGCAGTATTTT
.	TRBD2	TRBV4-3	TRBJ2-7	CASSQTSGYEQYF	TGCGCCAGCAGCCAGACTAGCGGTTACGAGCAGTACTTC
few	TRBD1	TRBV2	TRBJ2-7	CACSGQLYEQYF	TGTGCCTGCTCGGGACAGCTATACGAGCAGTACTTC
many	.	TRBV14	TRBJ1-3	CASSPDSSGNTIYF	TGTGCCAGCAGCCCCGACAGCTCTGGAAACACCATATATTTT
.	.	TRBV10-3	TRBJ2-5	CAISETGQETQYF	TGTGCCATCAGTGAGACAGGTCAAGAGACCCAGTACTTC
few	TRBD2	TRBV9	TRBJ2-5	CASSVSIAGGRQETQYF	TGTGCCAGCAGCGTTTCCATAGCGGGGGGGAGGCAAGAGACCCAGTACTTC
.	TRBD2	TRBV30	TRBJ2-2	CAWVSGNIGTGELFF	TGTGCCTGGGTTAGCGGGAACATCGGCACCGGGGAGCTGTTTTTT